The T cell receptor (beta chain) described here comes from a study of blood T cell repertoires in COVID-19. Everyone who took part was roughly 18 to 95 years old, and they came from 24 US areas. Each participant's cohort was designated according to participant-reported clinical history. Two negative PCRs, clearance, or symptom resolution had been documented for recovered Cohort 3 donors. This CDR3 has 14 residues. CDR1 and CDR2 from the germline V gene are SGHRS and YFSETQ. With 5 bases clipped from V and 5 bases from J, the junction kept 7 bases outside the gene matches. Per the study methods: Estimated nucleated cell counts came from reference gene primer amplification. Data came from immunoSEQ multiplex PCR; TCRdb stores just in-frame clones and leaves some out. V and J calls and clone size are those listed in that table; D and trimming were worked out from the DNA. The data hold about 200,000 clones, with roughly 84% observed a single time.

This TCR derives from a man aged 35 to 55 who had recovered from COVID-19. Sequenced sample: PBMCs or T cells enriched from blood (not recorded which). This sequence joins TRBV5-1 and TRBJ2-1, with 7 bases lining up with TRBD2. CDR3 nucleotide sequence: TGCGCCAGCAGTCGTGGCGGGGGAGACAATGAGCAGTTCTTC. Translation: CASSRGGGDNEQFF.